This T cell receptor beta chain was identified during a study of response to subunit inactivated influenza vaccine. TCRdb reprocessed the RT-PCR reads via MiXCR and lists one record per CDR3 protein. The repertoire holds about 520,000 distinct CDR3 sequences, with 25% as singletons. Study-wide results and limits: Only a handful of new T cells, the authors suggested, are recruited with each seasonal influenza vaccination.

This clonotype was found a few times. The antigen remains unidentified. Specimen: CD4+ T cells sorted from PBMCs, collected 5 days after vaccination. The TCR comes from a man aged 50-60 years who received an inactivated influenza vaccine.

CDR3 protein: CASPSLGGVDEDTQYF. CDR3 nucleotide sequence: TGTGCCAGCCCCTCCCTCGGGGGTGTCGATGAAGATACGCAGTATTTT. This chain connects TRBV6-4 to TRBJ2-3, with a tentative D call TRBD2 (6 bases). The germline CDR1 and CDR2 sequences are MRHNA and SNTAGT. The CDR3 runs to 16 residues. With 8 bases removed from V and 5 bases from J, the gap between germline ends came to 23 bases.